The source of this TCR beta chain is a study of OX40 agonist ivuxolimab in advanced cancers. Germline assignment: CDR1 ENHRY and CDR2 SYGVKD. The CDR3 consists of 13 residues. The V end lost 0 bases, the J end lost 14 bases, and 11 bases lay between the germline ends. Here immunoSEQ multiplex PCR was the method, and the copy in TCRdb shows in-frame clones only, minus some. Here the sample spans approximately 110,000 clones, about 90% being singletons. This clonotype was obtained from an adult with an advanced solid tumor such as melanoma, head and neck, liver or kidney cancer. The chain uses TRBV10-3 and TRBJ1-6; D unclear. Sequenced material: CD4+ or CD8+ T cells sorted from blood, taken in a trial of the OX40 agonist ivuxolimab. CDR3 bases: TGTGCCATCAGTGAGTCTGGGCTACCCACCCTCCACTTT. This encodes CAISESGLPTLHF.